This T cell receptor beta chain was documented in a study of CD8+ T cells in alopecia areata. Per germline, CDR1 SGHTA and CDR2 FQGNSA. Trimming removed 5 bases at V and 7 bases at J, with 11 bases between. The CDR3 sequence is 12 residues long. In each case, RNA was isolated and then reverse transcribed into cDNA as the sequencing template. The table came from immunoSEQ multiplex PCR; TCRdb's copy has only in-frame clones and leaves some out. Here the sample spans about 270,000 clones, 60% being singletons. The treatment here: oral pan-JAK inhibitor, 5-10 mg twice daily. This clone has only a few counts.

Sequenced material: CD4+ T cells sorted from blood, taken at roughly week 52, from a patient treated with tofacitinib. This rearrangement joins TRBV7-2 to TRBJ1-2; the D gene is possibly TRBD1 (6 bases). The sequence derives from a human donor with alopecia areata. The DNA of the CDR3 is TGTGCCAGCAGCCCACAACAGGGTGGCTACACCTTC. Its protein product is CASSPQQGGYTF.